The clone carrying this TCR beta chain was detected a few times. No antigen is known for it. Use of 60 Vbeta and 13 Jbeta primers characterized the PCR. The method was immunoSEQ multiplex PCR; TCRdb's version includes in-frame clones alone and lacks a portion of them. This sample has almost 200,000 clones; about 80% occur once, and the top ten carry approximately 2%. The sample belongs to a study of cytomegalovirus exposure and HLA in healthy donors. Study-level results: Accurate HLA-A and HLA-B prediction from TCR beta sequences was reported for most subjects. A prior analysis recorded that most TCR beta V segments were productive about 87% or about 30% of the time.

V lost 3 bases, J lost 0 bases, and 9 bases lay in between. This CDR3 contains 14 residues. Germline loops: CDR1 MNHNS, CDR2 SASEGT. This TCR came from a man aged 25 to 40 in good health and CMV-seronegative. The sample was PBMCs. V gene TRBV6-1 combines with J gene TRBJ2-7; D gene unclear. The CDR3 spells CASSESVISYEQYF. CDR3 DNA: TGTGCCAGCAGTGAGAGCGTAATCTCCTACGAGCAGTACTTC.